This T cell receptor (beta chain) was sequenced during a study of blood T cell repertoires in COVID-19. Trimming took 6 bases from V and 1 from J; bases not matched to a gene: 5. CDR1 SGHRS and CDR2 YFSETQ come from the germline V gene. The CDR3 covers 14 residues. TCRdb's table, derived via immunoSEQ multiplex PCR, lists solely in-frame clones and lacks some. The table lists 150,000 to 200,000 clones, about four fifths of them singletons. V and J are TRBV5-1 and TRBJ2-3; the match to TRBD2 covers 7 bases. Sequenced sample: peripheral blood. The receptor comes from a woman in her seventies who had recovered from COVID-19. CDR3 bases: TGCGCCAGCACCATGCTAGCGGGCACAGATACGCAGTATTTT. It specifies CASTMLAGTDTQYF. Variable domain in full (rest from reference TRBV5-1 and TRBJ2-3): KAGVTQTPRYLIKTRGQQVTLSCSPISGHRSVSWYQQTPGQGLQFLFEYFSETQRNKGNFPGRFSGRQFSNSRSEMNVSTLELGDSALYLCASTMLAGTDTQYFGPGTRLTVL.